The next 23 T cell receptor beta chains were all read from a single sample in a study of shared clonotypes between healthy human individuals. Here immunoSEQ multiplex PCR was the method, and the copy in TCRdb shows in-frame clones only, minus some. The table shows about 1 million clones, with roughly 74% occurring only once. The sample taken for sequencing was memory CD4+ T cells from PBMCs. The subset: CD45RA-negative fraction. All receptors come from a man younger than 35 in good health. Some clones in this sample may be carry-over from other donors' samples.

This chain uses TRBV20-1 with TRBJ1-2, with TRBD1 as a possible D gene (6 bases). The ends were cut back, 6 bases at V and 6 bases at J, with 11 bases in the middle. This CDR3 is built from 11 residues. Per germline, CDR1 DFQATT and CDR2 SNEGSKA (reference sequence). DNA of the CDR3: TGCAGTGCCACCGGGACAAATGGCTACACCTTC. Protein: CSATGTNGYTF.

The chain combines TRBV6-1 with TRBJ2-7; TRBD1 aligns across 8 bases. From germline, CDR1 is MNHNS and CDR2 SASEGT. V trimming: 6 bases; J trimming: 6 bases; junction bases outside the gene matches: 13. The CDR3 length is 15 residues. The DNA for the CDR3 is TGTGCCAGCAGGGCGACAGGGGTAGAGGGCACCGAGCAGTACTTC. This encodes CASRATGVEGTEQYF.

This rearrangement joins TRBV10-3 to TRBJ1-5; weak D call: TRBD1 (6 bases). Between the trimmed V and J ends, which lost 10 bases and 7 bases, there was a span of 20 bases. The CDR3 covers 14 residues. The V gene's germline CDR1 is ENHRY and CDR2 SYGVKD. CDR3 DNA: TGTGCCACTTTGGACAGTTCCACCGACCAGCCCCAGCATTTT. Its protein is CATLDSSTDQPQHF.

The chain recombines TRBV5-6 with TRBJ1-4; 8 nucleotides match TRBD1. Germline CDR1 is SGHDT and CDR2 is YYEEEE. CDR3 length: 15 residues. The ends lost 3 bases at V and 7 bases at J; junction bases unmatched: 8. Here the CDR3 reads CASSSRTGSGEKLFF. DNA for the CDR3: TGTGCCAGCAGCTCCCGGACAGGGTCGGGTGAAAAACTGTTTTTT.

The J gene is TRBJ2-5, the V gene TRBV7-2; TRBD2 agrees at 16 bases. V lost 3 bases, J lost 7 bases, and 5 bases stayed unmatched. Germline values: CDR1 SGHTA, CDR2 FQGNSA. The CDR3 length is 16 residues. CDR3 sequence: CASSLGTSGRAGTQYF. CDR3 DNA sequence: TGTGCCAGCAGCTTGGGGACTAGCGGGAGGGCCGGGACCCAGTACTTC.

This clone appeared a few times. CDR3 nucleotides: TGTGCCACCAGCAGACAGGGTTTGGGCAATCAGCCCCAGCATTTT. As protein: CATSRQGLGNQPQHF. The chain joins TRBV15 to TRBJ1-5; a weak D match, TRBD1 (5 bases). The CDR3 covers 15 residues. The V end lost 2 bases, the J end lost 2 bases, and 10 bases lay between the germline ends. In germline, CDR1 is LNHNV, CDR2 YYDKDF (reference sequence).

This clone has more than one count but fewer than ten. The chain carries TRBV5-8 and TRBJ2-1; tentatively, D is TRBD2 (5 bases). Germline CDR1 SGHTS, CDR2 YDEGEE. The ends were cut back, 4 bases at V and 8 bases at J, with 13 bases in the middle. The CDR3 sequence is 13 residues long. This CDR3 is CASSLDSVDEQFF. For the CDR3, the DNA is TGTGCCAGCAGCCTGGACTCGGTCGATGAGCAGTTCTTC. Full variable domain (outside the CDR3, taken from reference TRBV5-8 and TRBJ2-1): EAGVTQSPTHLIKTRGQQATLRCSPISGHTSVYWYQQALGLGLQFLLWYDEGEERNRGNFPPRFSGRQFPNYSSELNVNALELEDSALYLCASSLDSVDEQFFGPGTRLTVL.

The rearrangement links TRBV15 to TRBJ2-7; D call uncertain. The germline V and J ends were trimmed by 3 bases and 5 bases, with 11 bases remaining between them. There are 13 residues in the CDR3. Germline values: CDR1 LNHNV, CDR2 YYDKDF (reference sequence). The CDR3 sequence is CATSRGSVHEQYF. The CDR3, as DNA: TGTGCCACCAGCAGGGGTAGTGTTCACGAGCAGTACTTC. Drawing the rest from reference TRBV15 and TRBJ2-7, the complete variable domain is DAMVIQNPRYQVTQFGKPVTLSCSQTLNHNVMYWYQQKSSQAPKLLFHYYDKDFNNEADTPDNFQSRRPNTSFCFLDIRSPGLGDTAMYLCATSRGSVHEQYFGPGTRLTVT.

CDR3 loop: CSVGVAGVTDTQYF. In DNA form, the CDR3 reads TGCAGCGTTGGTGTAGCGGGAGTTACAGATACGCAGTATTTT. V usage is TRBV29-1 and J usage is TRBJ2-3, with 9 bases identical to TRBD2. J lost 3 bases, V lost 4 bases, and 5 bases had no gene match. Germline V lookup: CDR1 SQVTM, CDR2 ANQGSEA. The CDR3 sequence is 14 residues long.

The chain joins TRBV5-1 to TRBJ2-5; either TRBD1 or TRBD2 may supply D (5 bases each). Trimming took off 0 bases at V and 2 bases at J, with 17 bases between the two ends. Germline V lookup: CDR1 SGHRS, CDR2 YFSETQ. CDR3 length: 17 amino acids. CDR3 in amino acids: CASSLAGGPPRQETQYF. The CDR3 nucleotides read TGCGCCAGCAGCTTGGCTGGGGGACCCCCAAGGCAAGAGACCCAGTACTTC.

In this sample, this clone turned up once. The gene calls are TRBV5-8 and TRBJ2-5, with a possible D match to TRBD2 (6 bases). Germline values: CDR1 SGHTS, CDR2 YDEGEE. CDR3 length: 14 amino acids. V dropped 0 bases and J dropped 6 bases, with 12 bases sitting between them. The DNA for the CDR3 is TGTGCCAGCAGCTTGGTTTCGGGAGTCAAGACCCAGTACTTC. Protein: CASSLVSGVKTQYF.

The V call is TRBV5-5, the J call TRBJ2-1, with TRBD2 matching 8 bases. The ends lost 4 bases at V and 3 bases at J; junction bases unmatched: 12. Germline values: CDR1 SGHKS, CDR2 YYEKEE (reference sequence). This CDR3 spans 17 amino acids. The CDR3, as DNA: TGTGCCAGCAGCCCCTTTGTCACTGCGGGAGGCTACAATGAGCAGTTCTTC. Residues: CASSPFVTAGGYNEQFF.

The chain has TRBV27 and TRBJ2-5, with D uncertain. CDR1 and CDR2 from the germline V gene are MNHEY and SMNVEV (reference sequence). The CDR3 has 13 residues. Trimming stripped 5 bases from V and 0 bases from J, with 7 bases between. CDR3: CASSTRNQETQYF. In DNA, the CDR3 is TGTGCCAGCAGTACACGGAACCAAGAGACCCAGTACTTC.

This chain connects TRBV28 to TRBJ2-4, with 7 bases matching TRBD2. CDR1 and CDR2 (germline): MDHEN, SYDVKM. V lost 11 bases to trimming and J lost 1 base; unmatched junction nucleotides: 14. The CDR3 has 16 amino acids. This CDR3 is CASAGFEAHAKNIQYF. The DNA of the CDR3 is TGTGCCTCAGCGGGGTTTGAAGCCCATGCCAAAAACATTCAGTACTTC.

The chain combines TRBV28 with TRBJ2-7; the match to TRBD1 covers 10 bases. V lost 8 bases to trimming and J lost 9 bases; unmatched junction nucleotides: 13. This CDR3 has 14 amino acids. The V gene's germline CDR1 is MDHEN and CDR2 SYDVKM. The CDR3 bases are TGTGCCAGCGGGGGGACAGGGGTTCTCCTAGGGCAGTACTTC. Residues: CASGGTGVLLGQYF.

The chain carries TRBV7-9 and TRBJ1-6, with no clear D. Germline V gene lookup returns CDR1 SEHNR and CDR2 FQNEAQ (reference sequence). V was pared by 3 bases and J by 7 bases, with 10 bases between. The CDR3 totals 14 residues. For the CDR3, the DNA is TGTGCCAGCAGCTTCTCGACGGAGAATTCACCCCTCCACTTT. Amino acid sequence: CASSFSTENSPLHF.

The chain has TRBV28 and TRBJ2-7; 12 bases are shared with TRBD2. The length of the CDR3 is 15 residues. V shed 5 bases and J 5 bases; nucleotides not matched to a gene: 7. Germline V lookup: CDR1 MDHEN, CDR2 SYDVKM. In DNA, the CDR3 is TGTGCCAGCAGTGAGGAGACTAGCGGGAGCCACGAGCAGTACTTC. The encoded protein is CASSEETSGSHEQYF.

The genes are TRBV6-6 and TRBJ2-3, with 11 bases aligning to TRBD2. Germline CDR1 MNHNY, CDR2 SVGAGI (reference sequence). V lost 5 bases, J lost 2 bases, and 6 bases stayed unmatched. This CDR3 comprises 16 residues. The CDR3: CASSASGLAVTDTQYF. In nucleotides, the CDR3 is TGTGCCAGCAGTGCTTCGGGACTAGCGGTCACAGATACGCAGTATTTT.

The chain uses TRBV2 and TRBJ2-6; possibly TRBD1 or TRBD2 for D (6 bases each). CDR3 size: 17 residues. Germline V gene lookup returns CDR1 SNHLY and CDR2 FYNNEI. Between the trimmed V and J ends, which lost 6 bases and 3 bases, there was a span of 18 bases. CDR3 region: CASRLHGGAGGANVLTF. The CDR3 DNA sequence: TGTGCCAGCAGGCTCCACGGGGGCGCAGGTGGGGCCAACGTCCTGACTTTC.

This chain connects TRBV28 to TRBJ1-1; the D gene is possibly TRBD1 (6 bases). Trimming stripped 6 bases from V and 2 bases from J, with 13 bases between. From germline, CDR1 is MDHEN and CDR2 SYDVKM. This CDR3 comprises 14 residues. CDR3 nucleotide sequence: TGTGCCAGCAGCTGGGGGGCGTCTAACACTGAAGCTTTCTTT. Its protein is CASSWGASNTEAFF.

The chain uses TRBV5-1 and TRBJ1-6, with D perhaps TRBD1 (5 bases). CDR3 length: 14 amino acids. The V and J ends lost 1 base and 8 bases respectively, with 10 bases between them. Per germline, CDR1 SGHRS and CDR2 YFSETQ. CDR3 nucleotide sequence: TGCGCCAGCAGCTTGTCCGACAGAGATTCACCCCTCCACTTT. As protein: CASSLSDRDSPLHF.

The rearrangement joins TRBV13 to TRBJ2-1; D is possibly TRBD1 or TRBD2 (5 bases each). CDR1 PRHDT and CDR2 FYEKMQ come from the germline V gene (reference sequence). This CDR3 region has 15 residues. Trimming shortened V by 5 bases and J by 7 bases, and 18 bases separated the two germline ends. CDR3 coding DNA: TGTGCCAGCAGCCAGCAGGGACGGCTTCATAATGAGCAGTTCTTC. Protein sequence: CASSQQGRLHNEQFF.

This clone was seen only once. The V and J genes are TRBV10-2 and TRBJ1-3; D remains unclear. V was cut by 6 bases and J by 0 bases, with 6 bases left in between. Looked up from germline, CDR1 is WSHSY and CDR2 is SAAADI. This CDR3 region has 13 residues. CDR3: CASSTISGNTIYF. Written as DNA, the CDR3 is TGCGCCAGCAGCACAATCTCTGGAAACACCATATATTTT.